This T cell receptor beta chain was identified in a study of CD8+ T cells in alopecia areata (dated by TCRdb to the late 2010s). With respect to the entire study: Treated patients were enrolled in an open-label pilot trial of oral tofacitinib at 5 to 10 mg twice daily for moderate-to-severe alopecia areata. Tofacitinib was administered for 6 to 18 months, and 6 months of follow-up off drug were then conducted to assess delayed response and recurrence. In treated patients, disease severity was measured using the SALT score, which gives the percentage of scalp surface area affected. High-throughput TCRbeta sequencing was used to examine T cell clonal expansion in alopecia areata in both the C3H/HeJ mouse model and human patients. Scalp tissue and sorted CD4+ and CD8+ peripheral blood T cells from patchy and totalis/universalis alopecia areata patients and from healthy controls were covered by human TCRbeta sequencing. Tofacitinib-treated patients had biopsies at baseline and at 4 and 24 weeks of treatment, with a later scalp biopsy in several patients. Scalp clonality was compared across normal scalp (n=4), patchy alopecia areata scalp (n=8), and alopecia totalis/universalis scalp (n=8). RNA was obtained with the PAXgene miRNA kit for fixed scalp, the miRNeasy kit for PBMCs, and the RNeasy kit for mouse skin. Amplification of TCRbeta CDR3 regions was done by immunoSEQ multiplex PCR using 35 Vbeta forward primers and 13 Jbeta reverse primers.

CDR1 and CDR2 are read off the germline V gene as SGHTA and FQGTGA. At the junction V is shortened by 5 bases and J by 3 bases; bases outside the gene matches: 12. There are 16 amino acids in the CDR3, from cysteine to phenylalanine inclusive. The only DNA kept is the CDR3, 48 bases in frame from the first base. Reading the label with the study, this specimen's time point is: about 4 weeks on oral tofacitinib. The treatment or condition label corresponds to: oral pan-JAK inhibitor, 5-10 mg twice daily. Lesional scalp punch biopsies and peripheral blood were obtained from alopecia areata patients. After PBMCs were isolated by density centrifugation and stained for CD3, CD4 and CD8, a FACSAria was used to sort CD4+ and CD8+ T cells. Results and caveats for the whole study, not just this receptor: Compared with normal scalp, lesional scalp had higher clonality and more expanded CD8+ clones, particularly in alopecia totalis/universalis, a pattern that suggests antigenic drive. Because the treated cohort was small and had only one nonresponder, larger studies are needed to examine links between baseline CD8+ expansion and response. Shared TCR sequences between patients were less evident than in mice, which may be partly attributable to HLA diversity in the patient population. With tofacitinib, both scalp clonality and the number of expanded CD8+ clones among the top 100 scalp clones went down significantly. Unlike mouse skin, which is dominated by gammadelta T cells, normal human skin has resident alphabeta T cells that are also sequenced, and this complicates analysis of the scalp TCR repertoire. Many expanded lesional clones were found to persist in scalp and blood during tofacitinib treatment, and relapse after treatment cessation may be partly explained by this persistence.

Regarding this clone: Its antigen is not yet known. No much larger clonotype is one base removed from it; base qualities were not supplied.

The library was built by means of the immunoSEQ multiplex PCR assay. To provide template for TCR sequencing, every sample had RNA extracted and reverse transcribed into cDNA. SuperScript III was used for first-strand cDNA synthesis, primed with a 2:1 mix of oligo-dT and random hexamers. Amplification bias was assessed with a synthetic immune receptor repertoire, and residual bias was removed computationally. In the source study's methods: After raw reads were preprocessed to remove errors, the CDR3 was defined following IMGT conventions as running from the conserved cysteine to phenylalanine. Clonality was computed as 1 minus the Shannon entropy, with the entropy normalized by log2 of the number of productive unique TCRs. Whether each scalp clone was CD4 or CD8 was inferred by checking scalp TCRbeta sequences against the CD4 and CD8 repertoires from sorted blood. Entries here come from immuneACCESS through TCRdb and include only in-frame sequences with V and J called. Some clones fail to appear in such tables; in the studies checked, an unresolved V gene covers under half of the shortfall, and the cause of the remainder is unknown. Clone size and V and J calls were adopted from that table, with D and trimming inferred from the DNA. The sample table shows about 150,000 clones, and 45% to 60% are seen once. Of the sample, roughly 15% falls within the top ten clones.

The sequenced sample was CD8+ T cells sorted from blood, obtained at week 4, from a patient treated with tofacitinib. The sequence came from a human donor with alopecia areata. The chain is encoded by TRBV7-3 joined to TRBJ2-7; TRBD1 fits 8 bases in the junction. The CDR3 reads as follows: CASSPRTGSRYYEQYF. The DNA sequence is as follows: TGTGCCAGCAGCCCCCGGACAGGGTCTAGATACTACGAGCAGTACTTC.